What follows are 26 T cell receptor beta chains derived from one specimen sequenced in a study of early T cells in non-severe SARS-CoV-2 infection. Via MiXCR, TCRdb re-called the 5' RACE reads, giving one row per CDR3 protein. The table records 50,000 to 75,000 distinct CDR3 sequences, more than 10% of them present only once. Source: whole blood, taken at baseline. The origin of the receptors is an adult who was a healthcare worker with PCR-confirmed SARS-CoV-2 infection or an uninfected control (not recorded which). The donor label of this sample is uncertain.

This clonotype has ten or more counts. The rearrangement joins TRBV25-1 to TRBJ1-3, with D uncertain. This CDR3 contains 16 residues. The V end lost 1 base, the J end lost 0 bases, and 10 bases lay between the germline ends. Germline V gene lookup returns CDR1 MGHDK and CDR2 SYGVNS. The CDR3 sequence: CASSEWGISSGNTIYF. The CDR3 DNA reads as TGTGCCAGCAGTGAATGGGGTATATCCTCTGGAAACACCATATATTTT. The full variable domain, in which reference TRBV25-1 and TRBJ1-3 provide the parts outside the CDR3, is EADIYQTPRYLVIGTGKKITLECSQTMGHDKMYWYQQDPGMELHLIHYSYGVNSTEKGDLSSESTVSRIRTEHFPLTLESARPSHTSQYLCASSEWGISSGNTIYFGEGSWLTVV.

The chain combines TRBV20-1 with TRBJ1-2; no reliable D call. CDR3 length: 14 residues. Per germline, CDR1 DFQATT and CDR2 SNEGSKA (reference sequence). Trimming left V 4 bases short and J 4 bases short, with 16 bases between. The CDR3 nucleotides are TGCAGTGCTAAGTTCGCGGGAGACCTCTATGGCTACACCTTC. Amino acid sequence: CSAKFAGDLYGYTF.

This clonotype appeared a few times. The V gene is TRBV15, the J gene TRBJ1-6, with 9 bases that match TRBD1. Losses at the gene ends were 0 bases for V and 8 bases for J; bases not matched to a gene: 2. This CDR3 has 15 residues. Germline V gives CDR1 LNHNV, CDR2 YYDKDF (reference sequence). The CDR3 DNA sequence: TGTGCCACCAGCAGAGATTGGACAGGGGATTCACCCCTCCACTTT. This encodes CATSRDWTGDSPLHF.

This clonotype has more than one count but fewer than ten. V gene TRBV12-3 or TRBV12-4 combines with J gene TRBJ2-1, with TRBD1 matching 7 bases. The CDR3 has 15 residues. Trimming at V came to 5 bases and at J to 1 base, leaving 5 bases not matched to a gene. The CDR3 is CASSPHRGSYNEQFF. CDR3 bases: TGTGCCAGCAGTCCGCACAGGGGTTCCTACAATGAGCAGTTCTTC.

The chain employs TRBV13 and TRBJ1-6, with 9 bases that match TRBD1. J gave up 9 bases and V 5 bases, and 5 bases lay outside the gene matches. The germline V gene encodes CDR1 PRHDT and CDR2 FYEKMQ (reference sequence). The CDR3 consists of 14 residues. The CDR3 DNA is TGTGCCAGCAGCCCACAGGGGGCGCGTTCACCCCTCCACTTT. Amino acid sequence: CASSPQGARSPLHF.

This chain connects TRBV5-1 to TRBJ2-5; D not certain. Trimming left V 5 bases short and J 1 base short, with 9 bases between. Germline V gives CDR1 SGHRS, CDR2 YFSETQ. The CDR3 is 13 amino acids. The CDR3 spells CASSTDPQETQYF. DNA of the CDR3: TGCGCCAGCAGTACAGACCCCCAAGAGACCCAGTACTTC. The whole variable domain, filled in from reference TRBV5-1 and TRBJ2-5, reads KAGVTQTPRYLIKTRGQQVTLSCSPISGHRSVSWYQQTPGQGLQFLFEYFSETQRNKGNFPGRFSGRQFSNSRSEMNVSTLELGDSALYLCASSTDPQETQYFGPGTRLLVL.

This clonotype showed up many times. The V gene is TRBV4-1, the J gene TRBJ2-1; D is tentatively TRBD1 or TRBD2 (5 bases each). The length of the CDR3 is 12 residues. Per the germline V gene, CDR1 is MGHRA and CDR2 is YSYEKL. V shed 2 bases and J shed 14 bases, with 13 bases lying between them. The DNA of the CDR3 is TGCGCCAGCAGCCAACCATTGGGGGATGAGTTCTTC. Amino acid sequence: CASSQPLGDEFF.

There are a few counts of this clonotype. The chain uses TRBV5-1 and TRBJ2-7; TRBD1 aligns across 8 bases. Per germline, CDR1 SGHRS and CDR2 YFSETQ. This CDR3 has 14 amino acids. With V trimmed by 4 bases and J by 4 bases, 7 bases remained unmatched. The CDR3 here is CASSPGTGEYEQYV. CDR3 coding DNA: TGCGCCAGCAGCCCAGGGACAGGAGAATACGAGCAGTACGTC.

This clonotype has more than one count but fewer than ten. V usage is TRBV6-1 and J usage is TRBJ2-3; D unresolved. The CDR3 is made up of 14 amino acids. Germline CDR1 and CDR2: MNHNS and SASEGT. Trimming left V 5 bases short and J 3 bases short, with 12 bases between. The CDR3 reads CASSSVLQTDTQYF. The CDR3 DNA reads as TGTGCCAGCAGTTCAGTGTTACAGACAGATACGCAGTATTTT.

Many counts were recorded for this clonotype. The chain has TRBV6-1 and TRBJ2-1, with D perhaps TRBD1 or TRBD2 (5 bases each). The CDR3 sequence is 14 residues long. CDR1 and CDR2 (germline): MNHNS, SASEGT. Trimming removed 8 bases from V and 5 bases from J, with 16 bases in between. CDR3 protein: CASPGPLGDNEQFF. The CDR3 nucleotides are TGTGCCAGCCCGGGACCCTTAGGGGACAATGAGCAGTTCTTC.

V and J are TRBV15 and TRBJ2-2, with 9 bases that match TRBD1. The CDR3 totals 14 residues. After removal of 8 bases from V and 4 bases from J, the junction contained 5 bases not matched to a gene. Germline V CDR1 and CDR2: LNHNV, YYDKDF (reference sequence). CDR3 nucleotide sequence: TGTGCCACCTTTGGGACAGGGACCACCGGGGAGCTGTTTTTT. Amino acid sequence: CATFGTGTTGELFF.

This clonotype was observed a handful of times. The chain carries TRBV5-5 and TRBJ1-3, with TRBD1 as a possible D gene (6 bases). Between the trimmed V and J ends, which lost 4 bases and 0 bases, there was a span of 17 bases. The CDR3 totals 17 residues. Per germline, CDR1 SGHKS and CDR2 YYEKEE (reference sequence). CDR3 bases: TGTGCCAGCAGCCGACTGCAGGGGCGCCGCTCTGGAAACACCATATATTTT. It translates to CASSRLQGRRSGNTIYF. Filled out from reference TRBV5-5 and TRBJ1-3, the complete variable domain reads DAGVTQSPTHLIKTRGQQVTLRCSPISGHKSVSWYQQVLGQGPQFIFQYYEKEERGRGNFPDRFSARQFPNYSSELNVNALLLGDSALYLCASSRLQGRRSGNTIYFGEGSWLTVV.

In its sample, this clonotype was seen many times. This sequence joins TRBV5-1 and TRBJ1-2; the match to TRBD1 covers 12 bases. The CDR3 spans 16 residues. Germline V gene sequence: CDR1 SGHRS, CDR2 YFSETQ. The V and J ends lost 7 bases and 6 bases, in that order; junction bases with no gene match: 13. CDR3 sequence reads: CASGAGTGGAQNGYTF. The CDR3 bases are TGCGCCAGCGGTGCCGGGACAGGGGGCGCTCAGAATGGCTACACCTTC.

This clonotype was seen a handful of times. CDR3 in DNA: TGTGCCAGCAGTAGGGGGAAGGATACGCAGTATTTT. As protein: CASSRGKDTQYF. The V and J genes are TRBV7-2 and TRBJ2-3, with a weak D call TRBD1 (6 bases). Trimming took off 6 bases at V and 6 bases at J, with 10 bases between the two ends. Per germline, CDR1 SGHTA and CDR2 FQGNSA. This CDR3 spans 12 amino acids.

The rearrangement uses TRBV3-1 and TRBJ2-5; D might be TRBD1 (6 bases). V lost 1 base to trimming and J lost 5 bases, with 14 bases between them. CDR1 LGHDT and CDR2 YNNKEL come from the germline V gene (reference sequence). The CDR3 is 15 amino acids. The CDR3 DNA reads as TGTGCCAGCAGCCAAGCTAGGGACACGAGGGAGACCCAGTACTTC. Protein: CASSQARDTRETQYF.

A few counts support this clonotype. The chain carries TRBV5-1 and TRBJ1-1; D is unresolved. This CDR3 has 15 residues. V was pared by 7 bases and J by 2 bases, with 18 bases between. Germline loops: CDR1 SGHRS, CDR2 YFSETQ. CDR3 loop: CASSGQPNSNTEAFF. Here the CDR3 DNA reads TGCGCCAGCTCCGGCCAACCCAATTCAAACACTGAAGCTTTCTTT.

The rearrangement joins TRBV5-1 to TRBJ2-3; perhaps TRBD2 as D (5 bases). Trimming pared 6 bases from V and 9 bases from J, leaving 14 bases between. Germline lookup yields CDR1 SGHRS and CDR2 YFSETQ. The CDR3 length is 12 residues. The DNA of the CDR3 is TGCGCCAGCACTGGGAGTGGCTTCACGCAGTATTTT. It yields the protein CASTGSGFTQYF.

A few counts support this clonotype. V gene TRBV18 combines with J gene TRBJ2-1; a possible D gene is TRBD2 (6 bases). Germline lookup yields CDR1 KGHSH and CDR2 LQKENI. This CDR3 spans 18 amino acids. V lost 4 bases to trimming and J lost 5 bases, with 24 bases between them. The CDR3 sequence is CASSRPNSAGRANNEQFF. The CDR3 coding sequence is TGTGCCAGCTCACGACCTAACTCTGCGGGACGAGCGAACAATGAGCAGTTCTTC.

With respect to this clonotype: At one of its ends the junction is not consistent with the germline gene, which may arise from a read error. The V gene is TRBV30, the J gene TRBJ1-2; possibly TRBD1 for D (6 bases). Germline CDR1 and CDR2: GTSNPN and SVGIG (reference sequence). This CDR3 region has 13 residues. The CDR3 sequence: CDWDDRQAFGYTF. The CDR3 DNA sequence: TGTGACTGGGATGATCGACAGGCATTTGGCTACACCTTC.

In this sample, this clonotype turned up many times. V and J are TRBV6-1 and TRBJ1-5; 8 bases fit TRBD1. Germline V gene data show CDR1 as MNHNS and CDR2 as SASEGT. The ends lost 7 bases at V and 5 bases at J; junction bases unmatched: 10. The CDR3 sequence is 15 residues long. This CDR3 is CASKHRDRSYQPQHF. In DNA form, the CDR3 reads TGTGCCAGCAAACACCGGGACAGGAGCTATCAGCCCCAGCATTTT.

The chain recombines TRBV5-6 with TRBJ1-2, with D hard to call. V lost 5 bases to trimming and J lost 1 base, with 9 bases between them. The germline V gene encodes CDR1 SGHDT and CDR2 YYEEEE. CDR3 length: 13 residues. The CDR3 loop reads CASSHDRNYGYTF. The CDR3, as DNA: TGTGCCAGCAGTCATGATCGTAACTATGGCTACACCTTC. Looking up the rest from reference TRBV5-6 and TRBJ1-2 gives the full variable domain: DAGVTQSPTHLIKTRGQQVTLRCSPKSGHDTVSWYQQALGQGPQFIFQYYEEEERQRGNFPDRFSGHQFPNYSSELNVNALLLGDSALYLCASSHDRNYGYTFGSGTRLTVV.

The rearrangement joins TRBV18 to TRBJ2-1, with TRBD1 matching over 9 bases. The trim removed 0 bases at V and 9 bases at J, leaving 9 bases unmatched. The CDR3 has 16 amino acids. Germline lookup yields CDR1 KGHSH and CDR2 LQKENI. CDR3: CASSPPGRTGAPEQFF. DNA of the CDR3: TGTGCCAGCTCACCACCTGGAAGGACAGGGGCACCTGAGCAGTTCTTC.

Only a few counts were recorded for this clonotype. The J gene is TRBJ2-2, the V gene TRBV6-2 or TRBV6-3; 7 nucleotides match TRBD2. Trimming cost V 6 bases and J 6 bases; bases outside gene matches: 4. Germline V gives CDR1 MNHEY, CDR2 SVGEGT. The CDR3 is 13 residues long. CDR3 loop: CASRILASGELFF. CDR3 bases: TGTGCCAGCAGAATACTAGCGTCCGGGGAGCTGTTTTTT.

This clonotype was observed at least ten times. The genes are TRBV20-1 and TRBJ2-7; D gene unclear. This CDR3 spans 11 amino acids. CDR1 and CDR2 (germline): DFQATT, SNEGSKA (reference sequence). Trimming pared 3 bases from V and 6 bases from J, leaving 9 bases between. The CDR3 here is CSASSGFEQYV. CDR3 in DNA: TGCAGTGCTAGTTCCGGGTTCGAGCAGTACGTC.

This clonotype has only a few counts. Here the CDR3 reads CASSEFPGLGANTGELFF. The DNA for the CDR3 is TGCGCCAGCAGTGAGTTCCCGGGCCTTGGGGCGAACACCGGGGAGCTGTTTTTT. This chain connects TRBV10-1 to TRBJ2-2; D unclear. The length of the CDR3 is 18 residues. The V gene's germline CDR1 is WNHNN and CDR2 SYGVQD (reference sequence). V was cut by 1 base and J by 0 bases, with 15 bases left in between.

This clonotype has a count of ten or more. The rearrangement links TRBV12-3 or TRBV12-4 to TRBJ1-2; D uncertain. The CDR3 length is 16 residues. V lost 5 bases and J lost 5, with 21 bases in between. The CDR3 nucleotides read TGTGCCAGCAGTACGGTAGCTACGCCGAGTTATTATGGCTACACCTTC. Translating gives CASSTVATPSYYGYTF.